This T cell receptor beta chain emerged from a study of cytomegalovirus exposure and HLA in healthy donors. It was with 60 Vbeta and 13 Jbeta primers that the PCR ran. The repertoire was sequenced with immunoSEQ multiplex PCR; TCRdb's copy has only in-frame clones and lacks some. Of 150,000 to 200,000 clones listed, roughly four fifths are singletons. Study outcomes and limitations: Later, an analysis found that common viral pathogens appeared to be linked with several of the most significant clusters.

Notes on this clone: What it binds is not known.

There are 14 residues in the CDR3. Trimming left V 6 bases short and J 1 base short, with 12 bases between. The germline V gene has CDR1 MNHNS and CDR2 SASEGT. The rearrangement links TRBV6-1 to TRBJ1-1; D perhaps matches TRBD1 (5 bases). The TCR originated in a middle-aged woman in good health and CMV-seronegative. Sequenced input: PBMCs. The CDR3 DNA follows: TGTGCCAGCAGGTACGACCAGGGGAACACTGAAGCTTTCTTT. It translates to CASRYDQGNTEAFF.